One TCR beta chain is described in this entry. The antigen is not known. Sequencing was performed with immunoSEQ multiplex PCR; in TCRdb, only in-frame clones are kept and a portion is missing. There are about 40,000 clones in the sample; roughly 89% occur only once, and approximately 2% lies in the top ten. The CDR3 loop spans 14 amino acids. Germline assignment: CDR1 LNHDA and CDR2 SQIVND (reference sequence). V was pared by 3 bases and J by 4 bases, with 12 bases between. This sample is part of a study of a mutant IDH1 vaccine in newly diagnosed glioma. Background on the study: The start of vaccination came 4-6 weeks after radiotherapy alone, or with temozolomide cycles. Findings of the study overall: It was over 85% of patients that developed vaccine-induced immune responses.

The time point is: week 11, during vaccination. The investigators gave 300 ug of mutant IDH1 20-mer peptide in each vaccine dose, together with topical imiquimod. The chain links TRBV19 to TRBJ1-1; D not certain. The sequencing here drew on PBMCs, taken from a glioma patient whose treatment included an IDH1 peptide vaccine. The sequence came from a man aged 40-50 years with glioma. The CDR3 loop reads CASSMAKGGTEAFF. CDR3 DNA sequence: TGTGCCAGTAGTATGGCTAAGGGTGGCACTGAAGCTTTCTTT.